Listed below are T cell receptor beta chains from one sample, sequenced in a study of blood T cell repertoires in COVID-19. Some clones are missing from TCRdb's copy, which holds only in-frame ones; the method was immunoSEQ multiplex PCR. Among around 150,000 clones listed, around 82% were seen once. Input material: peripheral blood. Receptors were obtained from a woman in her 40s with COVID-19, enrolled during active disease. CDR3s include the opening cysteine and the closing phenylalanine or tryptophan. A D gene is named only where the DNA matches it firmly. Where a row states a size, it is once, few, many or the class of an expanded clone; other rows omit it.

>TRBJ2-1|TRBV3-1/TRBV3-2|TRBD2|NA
CASSQTPSGVGEQFF
TGTGCCAGCAGCCAAACACCTAGCGGGGTAGGTGAGCAGTTCTTC
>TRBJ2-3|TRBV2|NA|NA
CASNRGGDTQYF
TGTGCCAGCAATCGTGGAGGGGATACGCAGTATTTT
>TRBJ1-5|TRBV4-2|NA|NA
CASSQDRQGINQPQHF
TGTGCCAGCAGCCAAGATCGGCAGGGGATTAATCAGCCCCAGCATTTT
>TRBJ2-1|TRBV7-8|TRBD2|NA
CASSLPGLANEQFF
TGTGCCAGCAGCCTCCCGGGACTAGCGAATGAGCAGTTCTTC
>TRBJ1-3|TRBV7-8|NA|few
CASSLSLSSGNTIYF
TGTGCCAGCAGCTTATCTCTCAGCTCTGGAAACACCATATATTTT
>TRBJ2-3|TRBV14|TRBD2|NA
CASSQEFTSGFTDTQYF
TGTGCCAGCAGCCAAGAGTTTACTAGCGGTTTCACAGATACGCAGTATTTT
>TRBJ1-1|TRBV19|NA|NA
CASSTYRSTSEAFF
TGTGCCAGTAGTACATACAGGAGTACCTCTGAAGCTTTCTTT
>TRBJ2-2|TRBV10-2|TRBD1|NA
CASRGTGSTGELFF
TGCGCCAGCAGGGGGACAGGGAGCACCGGGGAGCTGTTTTTT
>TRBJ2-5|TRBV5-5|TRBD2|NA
CASSFRLAGASTETQYF
TGTGCCAGCAGCTTCCGACTAGCGGGGGCATCAACGGAGACCCAGTACTTC
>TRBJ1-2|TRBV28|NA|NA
CASSTLGGTLADGYTF
TGTGCCAGCAGCACCCTAGGGGGGACCCTAGCGGATGGCTACACCTTC
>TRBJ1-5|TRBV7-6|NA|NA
CASSLTDSRNQPQHF
TGTGCCAGCAGCTTGACAGACAGCCGCAATCAGCCCCAGCATTTT
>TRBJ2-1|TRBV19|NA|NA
CASREGGNEQFF
TGTGCCAGTAGGGAAGGGGGAAATGAGCAGTTCTTC
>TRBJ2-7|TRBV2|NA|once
CASGRPDSLGEQYF
TGTGCTTCAGGAAGGCCTGACAGCTTGGGGGAGCAGTACTTC
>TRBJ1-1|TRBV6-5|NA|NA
CASRRTGAEAFF
TGTGCCAGCAGACGTACAGGCGCTGAAGCTTTCTTT
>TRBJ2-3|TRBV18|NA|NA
CASSPQSTDTQYF
TGTGCCAGCTCACCTCAGAGCACAGATACGCAGTATTTT
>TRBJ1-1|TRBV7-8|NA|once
CASSLAWPEAFF
TGTGCCAGCAGCTTAGCTTGGCCTGAAGCTTTCTTT
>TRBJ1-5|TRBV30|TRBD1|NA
CAWTTGGNQPQHF
TGTGCCTGGACCACAGGGGGTAATCAGCCCCAGCATTTT